These 9 T cell receptor beta chains share one sample of origin, sequenced in a study of control samples from healthy donors and cancer patients. Using immunoSEQ multiplex PCR, the repertoire was profiled, and TCRdb retains in-frame clones only, with some absent. The sample consists of more than 20,000 clones, approximately 89% of them appearing once. Sample: PBMCs. Receptor source: a man in his fifties or sixties with head and neck cancer.

CDR3 sequence reads: CASSPGDNQPQHF. CDR3 in DNA: TGTGCCAGCTCACCGGGGGACAATCAGCCCCAGCATTTT. The chain links TRBV18 to TRBJ1-5, with D possibly matching TRBD1 (5 bases). The CDR3 runs to 13 residues. The germline V and J ends were trimmed by 3 bases and 3 bases, with 6 bases remaining between them. The germline V gene has CDR1 KGHSH and CDR2 LQKENI. The full variable domain, completed using reference TRBV18 and TRBJ1-5, is NAGVMQNPRHLVRRRGQEARLRCSPMKGHSHVYWYRQLPEEGLKFMVYLQKENIIDESGMPKERFSAEFPKEGPSILRIQQVVRGDSAAYFCASSPGDNQPQHFGDGTRLSIL.

The chain recombines TRBV14 with TRBJ2-7; no clear D gene. The germline V gene has CDR1 SGHDN and CDR2 FVKESK. With 0 bases removed from V and 2 bases from J, the gap between germline ends came to 11 bases. CDR3 size: 15 residues. The CDR3 DNA reads TGTGCCAGCAGCCAAGATAGGTGGAAAACCTACGAGCAGTACGTC. As protein: CASSQDRWKTYEQYV.

V usage is TRBV12-3 or TRBV12-4 and J usage is TRBJ2-7; D not resolved. V was clipped by 4 bases and J by 0 bases, with 4 bases between them. The CDR3 consists of 12 residues. Written as DNA, the CDR3 is TGTGCCAGCAGTTCTAGCTCCTACGAGCAGTACGTC. Residues: CASSSSSYEQYV.

V is TRBV6-5 and J is TRBJ2-2; the D is unclear. Germline lookup yields CDR1 MNHEY and CDR2 SVGAGI. V was shortened by 11 bases and J by 6 bases, with 7 bases between the two germline ends. This CDR3 is 10 amino acids long. Here the CDR3 DNA reads TGTGCCCCCACTTCCGGGGAGCTGTTTTTT. Protein product: CAPTSGELFF.

The chain has TRBV5-1 and TRBJ2-4; the D is unclear. Trimming removed 1 base at V and 3 bases at J, with 14 bases between. CDR1 SGHRS and CDR2 YFSETQ come from the germline V gene. This CDR3 has 16 amino acids. The CDR3, as DNA: TGCGCCAGCAGCTTGTCGCACGTCACCAGCAAAAACATTCAGTACTTC. Translating gives CASSLSHVTSKNIQYF.

The chain combines TRBV7-9 with TRBJ1-2; tentative D call: TRBD1 (6 bases). Looked up from germline, CDR1 is SEHNR and CDR2 is FQNEAQ (reference sequence). The CDR3 loop spans 13 amino acids. The germline V and J ends were trimmed by 8 bases and 5 bases, with 15 bases remaining between them. The CDR3 loop is CASGDTPLYGYTF. The DNA of the CDR3 is TGTGCCAGCGGGGACACTCCGTTATATGGCTACACCTTC.

The rearrangement links TRBV5-1 to TRBJ2-7, with TRBD1 matching over 10 bases. Germline V gene lookup returns CDR1 SGHRS and CDR2 YFSETQ. The ends lost 3 bases at V and 6 bases at J; junction bases unmatched: 6. CDR3 length equals 14 residues. CDR3 loop: CASSSGTGASEQYF. The CDR3 DNA follows: TGCGCCAGCAGCTCCGGGACAGGGGCTAGCGAGCAGTACTTC.

The rearrangement uses TRBV2 and TRBJ1-1; D perhaps matches TRBD1 (5 bases). Trimming removed 5 bases at V and 1 base at J, with 14 bases between. Germline CDR1 reads SNHLY; CDR2 reads FYNNEI. CDR3 length equals 15 residues. CDR3 residues: CASSRQGVRNTEAFF. As DNA, the CDR3 is TGTGCCAGCAGTCGCCAAGGGGTGAGGAACACTGAAGCTTTCTTT. Together with reference TRBV2 and TRBJ1-1, the CDR3 gives the full variable domain: EPEVTQTPSHQVTQMGQEVILRCVPISNHLYFYWYRQILGQKVEFLVSFYNNEISEKSEIFDDQFSVERPDGSNFTLKIRSTKLEDSAMYFCASSRQGVRNTEAFFGQGTRLTVV.

This clone was found a few times. The chain employs TRBV14 and TRBJ2-3; D is undetermined. Trimming shortened V by 4 bases and J by 8 bases, and 7 bases separated the two germline ends. This CDR3 comprises 11 residues. CDR1 and CDR2 (germline): SGHDN, FVKESK. CDR3 DNA: TGTGCCAGCAGCCTTTCTGGTACGCAGTATTTT. Translating it yields CASSLSGTQYF. Full variable domain (outside the CDR3, taken from reference TRBV14 and TRBJ2-3): EAGVTQFPSHSVIEKGQTVTLRCDPISGHDNLYWYRRVMGKEIKFLLHFVKESKQDESGMPNNRFLAERTGGTYSTLKVQPAELEDSGVYFCASSLSGTQYFGPGTRLTVL.